This T cell receptor beta chain was documented in a study of glioma-infiltrating T cells. The germline V gene encodes CDR1 GTSNPN and CDR2 SVGIG (reference sequence). This CDR3 is built from 11 residues. Trimming removed 0 bases at V and 7 bases at J, with 6 bases between. This clonotype was detected many times. Its antigen is as yet unknown. Using RNA template, CDR3s of TCR alpha and beta were amplified with iRepertoire arm-PCR. Using its own MiXCR run on the multiplex PCR reads, TCRdb lists one record per CDR3 protein. The table includes roughly 4,000 distinct CDR3 sequences, roughly a quarter detected once. Regarding the study as a whole: Only very few CDR3 sequences appeared in both tissue and blood. Non-neoplastic patients had below-expected tissue-blood divergence, while all gliomas exceeded expectation.

What was sequenced was glioma tissue, nonneoplastic brain tissue, or PBMCs (not recorded which). This clonotype was sampled from a human donor with low-grade glioma or glioblastoma, undergoing nonglioma brain surgery, or in good health (not recorded which). The gene calls are TRBV30 and TRBJ1-1; the D is unclear. CDR3 in amino acids: CAWSVESEAFF. The CDR3 bases are TGTGCCTGGAGTGTTGAGAGTGAAGCTTTCTTT.